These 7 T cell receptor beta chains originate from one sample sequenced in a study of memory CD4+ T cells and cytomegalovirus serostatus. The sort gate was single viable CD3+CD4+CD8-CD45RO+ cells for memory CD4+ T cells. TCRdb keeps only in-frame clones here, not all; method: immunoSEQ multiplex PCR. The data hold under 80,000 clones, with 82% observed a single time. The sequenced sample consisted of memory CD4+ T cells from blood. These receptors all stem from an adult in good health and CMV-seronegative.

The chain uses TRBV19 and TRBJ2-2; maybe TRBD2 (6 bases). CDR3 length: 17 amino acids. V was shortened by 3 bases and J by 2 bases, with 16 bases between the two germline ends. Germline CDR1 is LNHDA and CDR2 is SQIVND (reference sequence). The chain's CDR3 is CASSMTSLRFNTGELFF. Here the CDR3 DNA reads TGTGCCAGTAGTATGACTAGTCTGAGGTTCAACACCGGGGAGCTGTTTTTT.

DNA of the CDR3: TGTGCCTGGGCCGGACAAGCCCTAGCTAACTATGGCTACACCTTC. This sequence encodes CAWAGQALANYGYTF. J is TRBJ1-2 and V is TRBV30; a possible D gene is TRBD1 (5 bases). In germline, CDR1 is GTSNPN, CDR2 SVGIG (reference sequence). This CDR3 has 15 amino acids. V lost 5 bases to trimming and J lost 0 bases, with 16 bases between them. Full variable domain (outside the CDR3, taken from reference TRBV30 and TRBJ1-2): SQTIHQWPATLVQPVGSPLSLECTVEGTSNPNLYWYRQAAGRGLQLLFYSVGIGQISSEVPQNLSASRPQDRQFILSSKKLLLSDSGFYLCAWAGQALANYGYTFGSGTRLTVV.

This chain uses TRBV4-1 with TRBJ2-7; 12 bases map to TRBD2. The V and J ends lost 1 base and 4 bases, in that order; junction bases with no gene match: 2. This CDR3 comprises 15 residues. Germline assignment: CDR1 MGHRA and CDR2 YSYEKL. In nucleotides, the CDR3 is TGCGCCAGCAGCCAAGCCGGGACTAGCGGGTACGAGCAGTACTTC. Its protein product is CASSQAGTSGYEQYF.

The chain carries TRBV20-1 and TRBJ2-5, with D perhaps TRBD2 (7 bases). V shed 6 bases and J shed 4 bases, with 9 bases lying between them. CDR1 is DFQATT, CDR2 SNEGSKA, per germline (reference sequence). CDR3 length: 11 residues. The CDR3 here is CSAGGRETQYF. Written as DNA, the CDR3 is TGCAGTGCCGGGGGGCGAGAGACCCAGTACTTC.

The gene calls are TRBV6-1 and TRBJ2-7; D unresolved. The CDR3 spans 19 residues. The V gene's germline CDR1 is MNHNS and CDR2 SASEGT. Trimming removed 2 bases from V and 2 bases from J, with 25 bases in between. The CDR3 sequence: CASSEKFPLAKPWTYEQYF. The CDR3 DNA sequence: TGTGCCAGCAGTGAAAAATTCCCGCTGGCCAAACCGTGGACCTACGAGCAGTACTTC.

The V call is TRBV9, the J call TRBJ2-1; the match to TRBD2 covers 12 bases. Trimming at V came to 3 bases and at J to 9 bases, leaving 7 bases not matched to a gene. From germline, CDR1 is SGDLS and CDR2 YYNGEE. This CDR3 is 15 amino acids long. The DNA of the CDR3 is TGTGCCAGCAGCGCACTAGCGGGGGGCCATGGTGAGCAGTTCTTC. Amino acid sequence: CASSALAGGHGEQFF.

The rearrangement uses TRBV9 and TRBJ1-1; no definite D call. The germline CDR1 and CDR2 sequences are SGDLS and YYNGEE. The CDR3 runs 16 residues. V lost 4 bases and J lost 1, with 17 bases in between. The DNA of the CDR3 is TGTGCCAGCAGCCTCGGAGGTTGGGGAACGAACACTGAAGCTTTCTTT. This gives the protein CASSLGGWGTNTEAFF.